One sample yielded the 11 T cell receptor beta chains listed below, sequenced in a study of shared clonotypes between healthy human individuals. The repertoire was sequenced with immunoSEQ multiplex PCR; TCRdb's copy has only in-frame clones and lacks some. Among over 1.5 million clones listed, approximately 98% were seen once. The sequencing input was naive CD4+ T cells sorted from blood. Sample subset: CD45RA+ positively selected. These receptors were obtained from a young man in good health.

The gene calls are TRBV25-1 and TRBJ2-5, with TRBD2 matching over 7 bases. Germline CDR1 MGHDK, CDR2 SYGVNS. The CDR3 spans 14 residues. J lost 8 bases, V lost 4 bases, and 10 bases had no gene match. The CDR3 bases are TGTGCCAGCAGTGCCCTAGCGGCTCGGGGAACCCAGTACTTC. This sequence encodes CASSALAARGTQYF.

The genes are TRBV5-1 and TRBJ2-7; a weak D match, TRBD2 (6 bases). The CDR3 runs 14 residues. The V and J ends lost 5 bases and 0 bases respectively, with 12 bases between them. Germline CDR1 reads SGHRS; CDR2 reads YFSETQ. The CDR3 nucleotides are TGCGCCAGCAGAAAAGCGGGCAGCTCCTACGAGCAGTACTTC. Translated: CASRKAGSSYEQYF.

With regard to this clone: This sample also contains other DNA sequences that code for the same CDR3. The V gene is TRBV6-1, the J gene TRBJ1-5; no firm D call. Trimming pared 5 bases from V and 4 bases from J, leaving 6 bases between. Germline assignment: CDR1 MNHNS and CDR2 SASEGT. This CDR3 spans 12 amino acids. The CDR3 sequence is CASSLNNQPQHF. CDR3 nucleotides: TGTGCCAGCAGTTTGAATAATCAGCCCCAGCATTTT.

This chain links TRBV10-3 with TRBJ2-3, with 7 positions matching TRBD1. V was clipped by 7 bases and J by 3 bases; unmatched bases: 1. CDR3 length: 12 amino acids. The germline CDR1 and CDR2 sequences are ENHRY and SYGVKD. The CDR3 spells CAIMTGTDTQYF. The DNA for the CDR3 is TGTGCCATCATGACAGGGACAGATACGCAGTATTTT.

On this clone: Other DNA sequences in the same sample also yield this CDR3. This CDR3 reads CASSLDVNTEAFF. Written as DNA, the CDR3 is TGCGCCAGCAGCCTGGACGTGAACACTGAAGCTTTCTTT. The chain links TRBV5-1 to TRBJ1-1, with D unresolved. Trimming took off 4 bases at V and 0 bases at J, with 7 bases between the two ends. Germline values: CDR1 SGHRS, CDR2 YFSETQ. The CDR3 is made up of 13 amino acids.

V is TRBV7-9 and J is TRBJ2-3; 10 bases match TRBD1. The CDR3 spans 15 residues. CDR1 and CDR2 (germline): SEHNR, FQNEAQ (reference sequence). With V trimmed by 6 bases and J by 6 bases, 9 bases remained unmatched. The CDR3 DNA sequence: TGTGCCAGCAGTCAGGGACAGGGGCCGTCGGATACGCAGTATTTT. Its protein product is CASSQGQGPSDTQYF.

The CDR3 loop reads CSVFQAPGRNTGELFF. The CDR3 coding sequence is TGCAGCGTTTTCCAAGCTCCAGGCCGGAACACCGGGGAGCTGTTTTTT. This chain uses TRBV29-1 with TRBJ2-2, with D unclear. This CDR3 region has 16 residues. CDR1 and CDR2 from the germline V gene are SQVTM and ANQGSEA. Trimming took 5 bases from V and 1 from J, leaving 17 bases between them.

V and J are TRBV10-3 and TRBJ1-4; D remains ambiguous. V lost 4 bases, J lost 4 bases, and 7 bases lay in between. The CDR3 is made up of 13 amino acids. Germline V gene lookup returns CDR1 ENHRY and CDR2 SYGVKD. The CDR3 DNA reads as TGTGCCATCAGTGGGGCGGGTAATGAAAAACTGTTTTTT. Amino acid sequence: CAISGAGNEKLFF.

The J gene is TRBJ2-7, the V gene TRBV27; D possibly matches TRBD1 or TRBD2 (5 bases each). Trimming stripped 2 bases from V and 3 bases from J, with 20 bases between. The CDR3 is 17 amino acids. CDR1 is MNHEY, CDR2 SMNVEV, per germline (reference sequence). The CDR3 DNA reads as TGTGCCAGCAGTTTAAACCCCCCCGTGGGGACGAACTACGAGCAGTACTTC. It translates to CASSLNPPVGTNYEQYF.

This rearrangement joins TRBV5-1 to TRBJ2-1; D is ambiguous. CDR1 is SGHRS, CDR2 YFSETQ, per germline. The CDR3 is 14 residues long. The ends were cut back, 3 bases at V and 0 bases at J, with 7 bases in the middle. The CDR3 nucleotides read TGCGCCAGCAGCTCCCAAGGCTCCTACAATGAGCAGTTCTTC. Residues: CASSSQGSYNEQFF.

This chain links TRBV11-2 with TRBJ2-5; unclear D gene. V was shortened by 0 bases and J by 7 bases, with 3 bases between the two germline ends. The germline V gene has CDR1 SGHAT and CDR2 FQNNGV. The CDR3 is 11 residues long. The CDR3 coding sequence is TGTGCCAGCAGCTTAGAGGTGACCCAGTACTTC. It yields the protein CASSLEVTQYF.